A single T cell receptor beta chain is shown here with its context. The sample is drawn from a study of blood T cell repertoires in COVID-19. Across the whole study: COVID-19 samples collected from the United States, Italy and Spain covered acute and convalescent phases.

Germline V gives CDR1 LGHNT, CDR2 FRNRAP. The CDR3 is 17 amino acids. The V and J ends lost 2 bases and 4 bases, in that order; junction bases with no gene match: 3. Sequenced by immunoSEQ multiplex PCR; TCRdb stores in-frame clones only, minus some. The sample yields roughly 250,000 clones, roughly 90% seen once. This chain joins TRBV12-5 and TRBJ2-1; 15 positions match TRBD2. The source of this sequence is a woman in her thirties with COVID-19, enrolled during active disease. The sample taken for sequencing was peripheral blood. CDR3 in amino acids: CASGLPGLAGGYNEQFF. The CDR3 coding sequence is TGTGCTAGTGGTTTGCCGGGACTAGCGGGGGGATACAATGAGCAGTTCTTC.